This TCR beta chain was observed in a study of CXCR3-negative and CXCR3-positive naive CD8 T cells (dated by TCRdb to between 2017 and 2020). The study in broad terms: In total, 130 million to 150 million TRB reads were obtained, which works out to roughly 1.5 +/- 0.3 million reads per library. Diversity and physicochemical repertoire analyses covered around 10 donors pooled from two independent experiments. For the TRBV-TRBJ cluster analysis, the naive subsets came from 5 or 6 donors, while the memory cells came from 3 donors.

In the case of this clonotype: Its antigen target is currently unknown.

Overall results and qualifications from the work: Within the same donor, TRBV-TRBJ usage looked similar between naive CXCR3-negative and CXCR3-positive cells, but memory cells had distinct patterns. Compared with CXCR3-negative naive cells, CXCR3-positive naive cells had TRB CDR3s with higher hydrophobicity (lower Kidera factor 4), lower energy, and higher strength and volume indices. Surface CD5, linked to self-reactivity in mice, was comparable between naive subsets; TCR interaction strength was therefore also inferred from TRB CDR3 physicochemical properties. Freshly isolated PBMCs were used for most assays because CXCR3 expression partially decreased after cryopreservation. Both naive subsets had comparably high repertoire diversity, while memory CD8+ T cells had much lower repertoire diversity.

For each CD8+ T cell subset, flow sorting was done in triplicate, and roughly 320,000 cells per subset went directly into RLT lysis buffer. To keep memory contaminants out, a stringent definition of naive CD8+ T cells was applied: CD45RO-CCR7+CD27+CD95-. Standard density gradient centrifugation was used to isolate peripheral blood mononuclear cells from buffy coats. A FACSAria III was used to flow-sort naive CD8+ T cells into CXCR3-negative and CXCR3-positive populations. Total RNA was extracted from sorted cells with an RNeasy Mini Kit. As encoded in the germline V gene, CDR1 is LGHNA while CDR2 is YSLEER. CDR3 length: 16 amino acids, cysteine to phenylalanine. This entry has no DNA. Instrument used: NextSeq 550. The Human TCR Profiling Kit (MiLaboratory) was used to make UMI-labeled 5' RACE TRB cDNA libraries. cDNA synthesis used the entire amount of extracted RNA, and PCR amplification then used the entire amount of cDNA produced. Libraries were prepared in parallel with an identical number of PCR cycles. Per the original workflow: About 52,000 +/- 9,100 unique UMI-labeled TRB cDNA molecules per library were extracted with MIGEC and MiXCR, with at least two reads per UMI required. An average of about 40,000 +/- 10,000 functional in-frame TRB CDR3 nucleotide clonotypes without stop codons was found per library. After each sample was downsampled to 5000 UMI-labeled TRB molecules, VDJtools was used to calculate diversity metrics such as normalized Shannon-Wiener and Chao1. For the central five CDR3 residues, VDJtools calculated physicochemical properties weighted by clonotype size, namely interaction energy, strength, volume and Kidera factor 4. TCRdb reprocessed the reads and assigns one entry to each CDR3 protein sequence, leaving out DNA. The V and J calls follow TCRdb's processing rather than the paper's. The sample's records list about 62,000 distinct CDR3 sequences. Around 4% of the sample is held by the ten biggest clonotypes.

The rearrangement joined TRBV4-3 to TRBJ2-7; TCRdb lists TRBD1, though no DNA is available to test this call. Sample: naive CXCR3- CD8+ T cells from blood. This sample's cell subset or site label indicates: CD45RO-CCR7+CD27+CD95- naive CD8+ T cells lacking CXCR3 (TNR3-). This receptor was obtained from a human donor in good health. Some clones in this sample may be carry-over from other donors' samples. The CDR3 sequence is CASSQEWGDRAYEQYF.